Listed below are T cell receptor beta chains from one sample, sequenced in a study of cytotoxic CD8 clonotypes in ibrutinib-treated CLL. The protocol was immunoSEQ multiplex PCR, while the TCRdb copy is restricted to in-frame clones and leaves out a portion. Among roughly 15,000 clones, approximately 52% were seen once, and the ten largest hold under 40%. The source material was PBMCs, sampled at an approximately 25-month disease-progression time point, from a patient treated with ibrutinib. Source of these receptors: a human donor with chronic lymphocytic leukemia. The CDR3 runs from the conserved cysteine through the conserved F or W. D genes are given only for firm matches. The size entry is marked missing in some rows and otherwise reads once, few, many or a size class.

>TRBV9|TRBJ2-5|NA|NA
CASSVGPETQYF
TGTGCCAGCAGCGTAGGCCCGGAGACCCAGTACTTC
>TRBV5-4|TRBJ1-1|NA|TRBD1
CASTARGHGTEAFF
TGTGCCAGCACCGCGAGGGGGCATGGAACTGAAGCTTTCTTT
>TRBV7-6|TRBJ2-1|NA|TRBD2
CASSSLSGGATEQFF
TGTGCCAGCAGCTCCCTAAGCGGGGGGGCCACTGAGCAGTTCTTC
>TRBV19|TRBJ1-1|NA|NA
CASSIREQGGTEAFF
TGTGCCAGTAGTATAAGGGAACAGGGAGGGACTGAAGCTTTCTTT
>TRBV5-4|TRBJ1-2|NA|NA
CASSLETGYGYTF
TGTGCCAGCAGCTTGGAGACAGGCTATGGCTACACCTTC
>TRBV19|TRBJ1-4|NA|NA
CASSINRPADGEKLFF
TGTGCCAGTAGTATCAATCGGCCGGCGGATGGTGAAAAACTGTTTTTT
>TRBV5-1|TRBJ1-2|NA|TRBD1
CASSLSGGGNYGYTF
TGCGCCAGCAGCCTTTCAGGGGGCGGTAACTATGGCTACACCTTC
>TRBV28|TRBJ1-2|few|TRBD1
CASSPTGGRGYTF
TGTGCCAGCAGTCCCACAGGGGGAAGAGGCTACACCTTC
>TRBV19|TRBJ2-2|NA|TRBD2
CASQPGLNTGELFF
TGTGCCAGCCAACCGGGACTAAACACCGGGGAGCTGTTTTTT
>TRBV7-9|TRBJ1-5|NA|TRBD1
CASGTDNQPQHF
TGTGCCAGCGGGACAGACAATCAGCCCCAGCATTTT
>TRBV25-1|TRBJ1-2|NA|NA
CASSSGTHLNSYGYTF
TGTGCCAGCAGTAGCGGCACACACCTAAATTCCTATGGCTACACCTTC
>TRBV5-6|TRBJ1-2|NA|TRBD1
CASSLGDRYHYGYTF
TGTGCCAGCAGCTTAGGGGACAGGTATCACTATGGCTACACCTTC
>TRBV10-3|TRBJ1-3|few|NA
CAIRRPGNTIYF
TGTGCCATCAGAAGACCTGGAAACACCATATATTTT
>TRBV4-2|TRBJ2-1|many|TRBD2
CASSQGAGGLLSEQFF
TGTGCCAGCAGCCAAGGGGCGGGGGGGCTTCTGTCCGAGCAGTTCTTC
>TRBV5-5|TRBJ1-2|once|TRBD1
CASSYSGQGNYGYTF
TGTGCCAGCAGTTATTCGGGACAGGGAAACTATGGCTACACCTTC
>TRBV4-2|TRBJ1-6|NA|TRBD1
CASSLGTGTENSPLHF
TGTGCCAGCAGCCTAGGAACCGGGACAGAAAATTCACCCCTCCACTTT
>TRBV14|TRBJ2-7|few|NA
CASSQEGQIWAYEQYF
TGTGCCAGCAGCCAAGAAGGGCAGATTTGGGCCTACGAGCAGTACTTC
>TRBV29-1|TRBJ1-2|medium-sized|TRBD1
CSVPGQGSYGYTF
TGCAGCGTCCCGGGACAGGGAAGCTATGGCTACACCTTC
>TRBV7-9|TRBJ1-2|NA|TRBD1
CASTLQGAANYGYTF
TGTGCCAGCACCCTACAGGGGGCCGCTAACTATGGCTACACCTTC
>TRBV7-6|TRBJ2-7|NA|NA
CASSPDSHEQYF
TGTGCCAGCAGCCCGGACAGCCACGAGCAGTACTTC
>TRBV27|TRBJ1-5|NA|NA
CASKTAGVDYSNQPQHF
TGTGCCAGCAAGACGGCCGGGGTCGACTATAGCAATCAGCCCCAGCATTTT
>TRBV29-1|TRBJ1-2|NA|TRBD1
CSVRGGQGVNLVGYTF
TGCAGCGTCCGGGGCGGACAGGGCGTTAATCTCGTCGGCTACACCTTC
>TRBV9|TRBJ1-1|NA|NA
CASSVADRVNTEAFF
TGTGCCAGCAGCGTAGCGGACAGAGTGAACACTGAAGCTTTCTTT
>TRBV19|TRBJ2-7|NA|TRBD1
CASRRTTGEQYF
TGTGCCAGTAGGCGCACGACAGGGGAGCAGTACTTC
>TRBV5-1|TRBJ2-3|NA|NA
CASSLLARADTQYF
TGCGCCAGCAGCTTGTTGGCGCGGGCAGATACGCAGTATTTT
>TRBV2|TRBJ2-2|NA|NA
CASRRRANTGELFF
TGTGCCAGCAGGCGGCGAGCGAACACCGGGGAGCTGTTTTTT
>TRBV5-6|TRBJ1-2|NA|NA
CASSIDSTYGYTF
TGTGCCAGCAGCATCGACAGTACCTATGGCTACACCTTC
>TRBV4-2|TRBJ2-1|few|TRBD1
CASSQDGTGKKEQFF
TGTGCCAGCAGCCAAGATGGGACAGGGAAAAAGGAGCAGTTCTTC
>TRBV4-1|TRBJ1-2|few|NA
CASSPRLLFGYTF
TGCGCCAGCAGTCCCAGGTTATTGTTTGGCTACACCTTC
>TRBV19|TRBJ1-1|few|TRBD1
CASSLQGARTEAFF
TGTGCCAGTAGTCTTCAGGGGGCGAGGACTGAAGCTTTCTTT
>TRBV4-1|TRBJ1-5|NA|NA
CASSERLGQPQHF
TGCGCCAGCAGCGAAAGATTGGGGCAGCCCCAGCATTTT
>TRBV29-1|TRBJ1-4|NA|NA
CSVLLTGTNEKLFF
TGCAGCGTATTACTAACAGGGACTAATGAAAAACTGTTTTTT
>TRBV4-1|TRBJ2-3|few|NA
CASSQDLPGGGTDTQYF
TGCGCCAGCAGCCAAGATTTACCGGGGGGCGGGACAGATACGCAGTATTTT
>TRBV9|TRBJ2-1|NA|TRBD1
CASSLAQGDYNEQFF
TGTGCCAGCAGCTTAGCACAGGGGGACTACAATGAGCAGTTCTTC
>TRBV9|TRBJ1-2|NA|TRBD1
CASSVGDRGLGYTF
TGTGCCAGCAGCGTAGGGGACAGGGGGCTTGGCTACACCTTC
>TRBV2|TRBJ1-6|NA|NA
CASSATGLANSPLHF
TGTGCCAGCAGTGCGACAGGTCTGGCTAATTCACCCCTCCACTTT
>TRBV27|TRBJ1-2|NA|NA
CASSPTTANYGYTF
TGTGCCAGCAGTCCCACGACAGCTAACTATGGCTACACCTTC
>TRBV7-8|TRBJ2-1|NA|NA
CASSLASDEQFF
TGTGCCAGCAGCTTAGCCAGCGATGAGCAGTTCTTC
>TRBV27|TRBJ2-1|NA|TRBD2
CASSPRLAGVSSYNEQFF
TGTGCCAGCAGTCCCCGACTAGCGGGGGTTAGCTCCTACAATGAGCAGTTCTTC
>TRBV7-9|TRBJ2-7|NA|NA
CASSPRRAGEQYF
TGTGCCAGCAGCCCACGCAGGGCGGGGGAGCAGTACTTC
>TRBV10-1|TRBJ2-2|once|NA
CASSSQPNTGELFF
TGCGCCAGCAGTTCACAACCGAACACCGGGGAGCTGTTTTTT
>TRBV4-2|TRBJ1-2|NA|TRBD1
CASSRGTGADYGYTF
TGTGCCAGCAGCCGCGGGACAGGGGCGGACTATGGCTACACCTTC
>TRBV11-2|TRBJ1-1|NA|NA
CASSFRMNTEAFF
TGTGCCAGCAGCTTTCGAATGAACACTGAAGCTTTCTTT
>TRBV9|TRBJ1-1|medium-sized|NA
CASSVSQNTEAFF
TGTGCCAGCAGCGTTAGTCAGAACACTGAAGCTTTCTTT
>TRBV6-1|TRBJ1-1|NA|NA
CASSVETVGNTEAFF
TGTGCCAGCAGTGTAGAGACCGTAGGGAACACTGAAGCTTTCTTT
>TRBV19|TRBJ1-3|few|TRBD1
CASSTTGDPGNTIYF
TGTGCCAGTAGTACCACAGGGGATCCTGGAAACACCATATATTTT
>TRBV9|TRBJ2-1|NA|TRBD2
CASSDNPSGGLANEQFF
TGTGCCAGCAGCGACAACCCTAGCGGGGGGCTGGCCAATGAGCAGTTCTTC
>TRBV5-4|TRBJ1-1|few|NA
CASSFVGAKTEAFF
TGTGCCAGCAGCTTTGTGGGGGCGAAGACTGAAGCTTTCTTT
>TRBV19|TRBJ2-2|NA|NA
CASSRAWGPVNTGELFF
TGTGCCAGTAGTAGGGCTTGGGGGCCTGTGAACACCGGGGAGCTGTTTTTT
>TRBV2|TRBJ1-5|few|NA
CASSDPPGNQPQHF
TGTGCCAGCAGTGACCCCCCCGGCAATCAGCCCCAGCATTTT
>TRBV5-1|TRBJ2-1|NA|TRBD2
CASSLGLAGQNEQFF
TGCGCCAGCAGCCTTGGACTAGCGGGGCAAAATGAGCAGTTCTTC
>TRBV6-1|TRBJ1-3|NA|NA
CASSDRALGNTIYF
TGTGCCAGCAGTGACAGGGCCCTCGGAAACACCATATATTTT
>TRBV5-1|TRBJ2-7|NA|NA
CASSLGGSSYEQYF
TGCGCCAGCAGCTTGGGGGGGAGCTCCTACGAGCAGTACTTC
>TRBV29-1|TRBJ1-1|NA|NA
CSVEEPTGSPEAFF
TGCAGCGTTGAAGAGCCTACAGGGTCCCCTGAAGCTTTCTTT
>TRBV15|TRBJ1-5|few|TRBD1
CATSRRIQQGGGNQPQHF
TGTGCCACCAGCAGAAGAATACAACAGGGGGGTGGCAATCAGCCCCAGCATTTT
>TRBV7-9|TRBJ1-1|few|TRBD1
CASSLGQGGEAFF
TGTGCCAGCAGCTTGGGACAGGGCGGTGAAGCTTTCTTT
>TRBV14|TRBJ1-2|NA|NA
CASSQSLGNYGYTF
TGTGCCAGCAGCCAATCCCTAGGCAACTATGGCTACACCTTC
>TRBV5-6|TRBJ2-7|NA|TRBD2
CASSPLSGGDYEQYF
TGTGCCAGCAGCCCGTTGAGCGGGGGGGACTACGAGCAGTACTTC